One and the same sample provided the 5 T cell receptor beta chains below, sequenced in a study of blood T cell repertoires in COVID-19. Method: immunoSEQ multiplex PCR; TCRdb's copy keeps in-frame clones and lacks some. The top ten clones hold more than 7.5% of a sample with about 180,000 clones, more than 70% of them seen once. The sequencing sample was made of PBMCs or T cells enriched from blood (not recorded which). These receptor sequences come from a woman in her 30s who had recovered from COVID-19.

The chain combines TRBV5-1 with TRBJ1-4, with D tentatively TRBD1 (5 bases). Germline V lookup: CDR1 SGHRS, CDR2 YFSETQ. Trimming took 5 bases from V and 6 from J, leaving 17 bases between them. The CDR3 length is 15 residues. CDR3 protein: CASRDSLDSHEKLFF. For the CDR3, the DNA is TGCGCCAGCAGAGACAGCTTGGATTCGCATGAAAAACTGTTTTTT.

The chain uses TRBV7-2 and TRBJ1-3; 9 nucleotides align to TRBD1. This CDR3 is 17 amino acids long. With 1 base clipped from V and 4 bases from J, the junction kept 8 bases outside the gene matches. Germline V lookup: CDR1 SGHTA, CDR2 FQGNSA. The CDR3 DNA is TGTGCCAGCAGCTTAGATGGGGACAGGGTCGCCGGAAACACCATATATTTT. It encodes CASSLDGDRVAGNTIYF. The whole variable domain, remainder taken from reference TRBV7-2 and TRBJ1-3, is GAGVSQSPSNKVTEKGKDVELRCDPISGHTALYWYRQSLGQGLEFLIYFQGNSAPDKSGLPSDRFSAERTGGSVSTLTIQRTQQEDSAVYLCASSLDGDRVAGNTIYFGEGSWLTVV.

The rearrangement uses TRBV7-2 and TRBJ2-4; TRBD2 matches at 7 bases. Germline V lookup: CDR1 SGHTA, CDR2 FQGNSA. Losses at the gene ends were 3 bases for V and 6 bases for J; bases not matched to a gene: 17. This CDR3 has 18 residues. CDR3: CASSFHPLGGSIPNIQYF. In DNA form, the CDR3 reads TGTGCCAGCAGCTTCCACCCCCTCGGCGGGAGTATACCAAACATTCAGTACTTC.

The chain recombines TRBV28 with TRBJ2-6; D is perhaps TRBD2 (5 bases). Trimming pared 6 bases from V and 0 bases from J, leaving 18 bases between. Per germline, CDR1 MDHEN and CDR2 SYDVKM. There are 18 residues in the CDR3. The CDR3 DNA follows: TGTGCCAGCAGCCTGCAGCTGCGTGGGAGCTCTGGGGCCAACGTCCTGACTTTC. Translation: CASSLQLRGSSGANVLTF.

V and J are TRBV29-1 and TRBJ2-7, with 9 bases fitting TRBD1. The CDR3 contains 13 residues. V shed 5 bases, J shed 3 bases, and the junction held 5 bases outside the gene matches. Germline assignment: CDR1 SQVTM and CDR2 ANQGSEA. This CDR3 is CSVTTGQGYEQYF. DNA of the CDR3: TGCAGCGTTACTACGGGACAGGGCTACGAGCAGTACTTC.